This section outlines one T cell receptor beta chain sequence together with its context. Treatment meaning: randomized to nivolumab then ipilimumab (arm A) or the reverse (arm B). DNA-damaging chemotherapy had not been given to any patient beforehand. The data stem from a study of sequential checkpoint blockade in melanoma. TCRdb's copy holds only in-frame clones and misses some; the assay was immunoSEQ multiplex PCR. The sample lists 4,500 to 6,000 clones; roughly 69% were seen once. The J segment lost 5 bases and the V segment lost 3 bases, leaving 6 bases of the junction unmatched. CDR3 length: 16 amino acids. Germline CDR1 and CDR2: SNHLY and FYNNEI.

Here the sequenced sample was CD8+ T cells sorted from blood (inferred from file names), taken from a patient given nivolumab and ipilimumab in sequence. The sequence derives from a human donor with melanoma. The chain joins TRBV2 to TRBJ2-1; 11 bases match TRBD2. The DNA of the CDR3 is TGTGCCAGCAGTGAGGGTAGCGGGGGGGCAAACAATGAGCAGTTCTTC. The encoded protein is CASSEGSGGANNEQFF.